The clone carrying this T cell receptor beta chain was seen a single time. This CDR3 has 14 residues. V trimming: 5 bases; J trimming: 3 bases; junction bases outside the gene matches: 1. CDR1 is SEHNR, CDR2 FQNEAQ, per germline (reference sequence). This table comes from immunoSEQ multiplex PCR, and its TCRdb copy is limited to in-frame clones, with some not included. The top ten hold under 3% of the sample, which has a few hundred thousand clones, more than 85% seen once. A Seattle source enrolled patients during active infection and followed them longitudinally. These data are taken from a study of blood T cell repertoires in COVID-19. Across the study: Sources were T cells, B-cell-depleted T cells, or PBMCs; the material itself was cDNA or gDNA.

The source material was peripheral blood. V usage is TRBV7-9 and J usage is TRBJ2-1, with 10 bases lining up with TRBD2. The receptor was derived from a person aged 18 to 35 with COVID-19, enrolled during active disease. This chain's CDR3 is CASSGLADYNEQFF. In DNA form, the CDR3 reads TGTGCCAGCAGCGGACTAGCGGACTACAATGAGCAGTTCTTC.